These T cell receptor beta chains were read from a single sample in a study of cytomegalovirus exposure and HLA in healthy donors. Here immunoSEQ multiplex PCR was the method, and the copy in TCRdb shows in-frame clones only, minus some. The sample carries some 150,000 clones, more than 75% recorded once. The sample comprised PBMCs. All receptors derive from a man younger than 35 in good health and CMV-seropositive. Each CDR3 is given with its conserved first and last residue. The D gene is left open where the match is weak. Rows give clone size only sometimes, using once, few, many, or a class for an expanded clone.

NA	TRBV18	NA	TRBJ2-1	TGTGCCAGCTCACCACGGCCGGGGTACAATGAGCAGTTCTTC	CASSPRPGYNEQFF
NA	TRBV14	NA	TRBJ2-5	TGTGCCAGCAGCCGGGGCCTTCAAGAGACCCAGTACTTC	CASSRGLQETQYF
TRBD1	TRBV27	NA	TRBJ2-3	TGTGCCAGCAGTTTAAACAGGGGGCGCCCAGATACGCAGTATTTT	CASSLNRGRPDTQYF
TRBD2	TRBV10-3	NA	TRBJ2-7	TGTGCCATCAGTGAGTCAGAGCGGGAAAACTACGAGCAGTACTTC	CAISESERENYEQYF
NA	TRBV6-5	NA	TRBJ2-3	TGTGCCAGCAGTGAAATCTTCGGAGATACGCAGTATTTT	CASSEIFGDTQYF
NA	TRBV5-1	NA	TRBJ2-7	TGCGCCAGCCCCCCGGGAGCGAAGTACTTC	CASPPGAKYF
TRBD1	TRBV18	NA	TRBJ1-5	TGTGCCAGCTCACCAGGGACAGGGGATGGGCAGCCCCAGCATTTT	CASSPGTGDGQPQHF
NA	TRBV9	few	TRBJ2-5	TGTGCCAGCAGCGGAGGGTTTATGGGTGAGACCCAGTACTTC	CASSGGFMGETQYF
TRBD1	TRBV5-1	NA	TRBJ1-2	TGCGCCAGCAGCACGCGGACAGGGGGAGACTATGGCTACACCTTC	CASSTRTGGDYGYTF
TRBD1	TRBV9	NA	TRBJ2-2	TGTGCCAGCAGCGTCAGAGGGGCAGGGGGCCCCGGGGAGCTGTTTTTT	CASSVRGAGGPGELFF